This TCR beta chain was sequenced for a study of shared clonotypes between healthy human individuals. Study context: A couple of women and a few men aged 18 to 49 served as donors.

Trimming left V 3 bases short and J 0 bases short, with 9 bases between. Germline CDR1 is KGHSH and CDR2 is LQKENI. This CDR3 contains 14 residues. Running of the assay took place at deep level. Profiled with immunoSEQ multiplex PCR; TCRdb holds only in-frame clones, not every one. The table records about 510,000 clones, 70% to 80% of them present only once. The sequenced sample consisted of PBMCs. This chain joins TRBV18 and TRBJ2-7; D gene ambiguous. The sequence was obtained from a woman aged 40 to 55 in good health. Some clones in this sample may be carry-over from other donors' samples. In DNA form, the CDR3 reads TGTGCCAGCTCACCGACGGAGAGCTCCTACGAGCAGTACTTC. Its protein product is CASSPTESSYEQYF.